One and the same sample provided the 26 T cell receptor beta chains below, sequenced in a study of long-term antiretroviral therapy in people with HIV. Assay version v3.0 of immunoSEQ was used, and it was run at survey level. Measured with immunoSEQ multiplex PCR; TCRdb has only the in-frame clones, and not every one. Counted here are tens of thousands of clones, 70% to 90% occurring once; the ten biggest clones make up roughly 4.5%. The sequences come from unsorted PBMCs, collected 1.3 years after starting antiretroviral therapy. These receptors were collected from a man in his sixties with HIV.

The chain links TRBV5-6 to TRBJ2-1; 8 bases map to TRBD2. Germline V gives CDR1 SGHDT, CDR2 YYEEEE. CDR3 length: 14 residues. V shed 2 bases, J shed 4 bases, and the junction held 2 bases outside the gene matches. The CDR3, as DNA: TGTGCCAGCAGCTTCGGGGGGGGATACAATGAGCAGTTCTTC. Amino acids: CASSFGGGYNEQFF.

The V call is TRBV19, the J call TRBJ1-2, with D uncertain. There are 13 residues in the CDR3. Germline values: CDR1 LNHDA, CDR2 SQIVND (reference sequence). V gave up 0 bases and J gave up 3 bases, with 5 bases separating them. The CDR3 loop reads CASSIDPDYGYTF. The CDR3 region has the DNA TGTGCCAGTAGTATAGATCCGGACTATGGCTACACCTTC.

The chain combines TRBV18 with TRBJ1-5, with no clear D. Germline V lookup: CDR1 KGHSH, CDR2 LQKENI. The CDR3 runs 13 residues. With 3 bases removed from V and 9 bases from J, the gap between germline ends came to 12 bases. The CDR3 nucleotides are TGTGCCAGCTCACCCTTACGGGAAGCGCCCCAGCATTTT. Translation gives CASSPLREAPQHF.

This clone occurred a few times. The chain links TRBV5-1 to TRBJ1-6; no reliable D call. This CDR3 has 13 residues. The V gene lost 6 bases and the J gene lost 6 bases, with 10 bases spanning the gap. From germline, CDR1 is SGHRS and CDR2 YFSETQ. Written as DNA, the CDR3 is TGCGCCAGCACCGAGGATTTTAATTCACCCCTCCACTTT. Translation gives CASTEDFNSPLHF. The variable domain in full, completed from reference TRBV5-1 and TRBJ1-6, reads KAGVTQTPRYLIKTRGQQVTLSCSPISGHRSVSWYQQTPGQGLQFLFEYFSETQRNKGNFPGRFSGRQFSNSRSEMNVSTLELGDSALYLCASTEDFNSPLHFGNGTRLTVT.

This rearrangement joins TRBV28 to TRBJ1-5; maybe TRBD1 (5 bases). Germline V gives CDR1 MDHEN, CDR2 SYDVKM. The ends were cut back, 6 bases at V and 3 bases at J, with 6 bases in the middle. This CDR3 is built from 12 residues. CDR3: CASRGPNQPQHF. The CDR3 region has the DNA TGTGCCAGCAGGGGGCCCAATCAGCCCCAGCATTTT. The full variable domain, its missing parts supplied by reference TRBV28 and TRBJ1-5, is DVKVTQSSRYLVKRTGEKVFLECVQDMDHENMFWYRQDPGLGLRLIYFSYDVKMKEKGDIPEGYSVSREKKERFSLILESASTNQTSMYLCASRGPNQPQHFGDGTRLSIL.

This clone has a single count. The chain carries TRBV25-1 and TRBJ1-5; D unclear. Germline V gives CDR1 MGHDK, CDR2 SYGVNS. The ends were cut back, 1 base at V and 6 bases at J, with 7 bases in the middle. The CDR3 is 13 amino acids. Here the CDR3 DNA reads TGTGCCAGCAGTGAATCGAGGTCTCAGCCCCAGCATTTT. The encoded protein is CASSESRSQPQHF.

This chain uses TRBV29-1 with TRBJ2-3, with D tentatively TRBD2 (6 bases). Deletions cut 6 bases from V and 0 bases from J, with 7 bases between. Germline CDR1 is SQVTM and CDR2 is ANQGSEA. The CDR3 is 12 residues long. CDR3 loop: CSVGGSTDTQYF. CDR3 DNA sequence: TGCAGCGTGGGAGGCAGCACAGATACGCAGTATTTT.

This clone was detected only once. The J gene is TRBJ2-2, the V gene TRBV7-9; 9 bases fit TRBD2. The CDR3 has 16 amino acids. Germline-derived CDR1 and CDR2 are SEHNR and FQNEAQ (reference sequence). The V segment lost 3 bases and the J segment 0 bases; nucleotides outside the gene matches: 2. The CDR3 region has the DNA TGTGCCAGCAGCTTCGGACTAGCGTCGAACACCGGGGAGCTGTTTTTT. It translates to CASSFGLASNTGELFF. The variable domain in full, with the rest retrieved from reference TRBV7-9 and TRBJ2-2, is DTGVSQNPRHKITKRGQNVTFRCDPISEHNRLYWYRQTLGQGPEFLTYFQNEAQLEKSRLLSDRFSAERPKGSFSTLEIQRTEQGDSAMYLCASSFGLASNTGELFFGEGSRLTVL.

Notes on this clone: Its ends do not fully match the called genes, so a read error is possible. The chain recombines TRBV7-7 with TRBJ2-1, with 12 bases matching TRBD2. The CDR3 length is 17 residues. Germline V lookup: CDR1 SSHAT, CDR2 FNYEAQ (reference sequence). The CDR3 sequence: CASSLETSGGLINEQFF. DNA for the CDR3: TGTGCTAGCAGCTTAGAGACTAGCGGGGGCTTGATCAATGAGCAGTTCTTC.

This chain connects TRBV5-4 to TRBJ2-6; tentative D call: TRBD1 (6 bases). V dropped 4 bases and J dropped 0 bases, with 17 bases sitting between them. This CDR3 is 18 amino acids long. Per germline, CDR1 SGHNT and CDR2 YYREEE (reference sequence). CDR3 in amino acids: CASSVRGQWHSGANVLTF. The CDR3 DNA reads as TGTGCCAGCAGCGTCCGAGGACAGTGGCACTCTGGGGCCAACGTCCTGACTTTC.

The chain recombines TRBV5-1 with TRBJ2-1; a weak D match, TRBD2 (6 bases). Trimming shortened V by 3 bases and J by 9 bases, and 19 bases separated the two germline ends. This CDR3 comprises 15 residues. Germline lookup yields CDR1 SGHRS and CDR2 YFSETQ. The CDR3 sequence: CASSSNGGESGEQFF. The CDR3 DNA follows: TGCGCCAGCAGCTCTAACGGGGGAGAATCGGGTGAGCAGTTCTTC.

The chain joins TRBV5-5 to TRBJ1-2; possible D gene TRBD1, 5 bases. The CDR3 totals 15 residues. Trimming left V 4 bases short and J 8 bases short, with 21 bases between. Germline CDR1 reads SGHKS; CDR2 reads YYEKEE (reference sequence). This CDR3 is CASSRLGDVMVGYTF. In nucleotides, the CDR3 is TGTGCCAGCAGCCGTTTGGGGGACGTAATGGTGGGCTACACCTTC. Complete variable domain (other parts from reference TRBV5-5 and TRBJ1-2): DAGVTQSPTHLIKTRGQQVTLRCSPISGHKSVSWYQQVLGQGPQFIFQYYEKEERGRGNFPDRFSARQFPNYSSELNVNALLLGDSALYLCASSRLGDVMVGYTFGSGTRLTVV.

The genes are TRBV11-2 and TRBJ1-6, with 8 bases lining up with TRBD1. The CDR3 loop spans 17 amino acids. Germline CDR1 SGHAT, CDR2 FQNNGV. With V trimmed by 2 bases and J by 2 bases, 5 bases remained unmatched. CDR3 in amino acids: CASSLRDRGTYNSPLHF. Written as DNA, the CDR3 is TGTGCCAGCAGCTTACGCGACAGGGGAACCTATAATTCACCCCTCCACTTT.

V and J are TRBV29-1 and TRBJ1-1; D call uncertain. Germline values: CDR1 SQVTM, CDR2 ANQGSEA. With 3 bases removed from V and 1 base from J, the gap between germline ends came to 12 bases. The CDR3 has 14 amino acids. The CDR3 loop is CSVDARHSNTEAFF. In nucleotides, the CDR3 is TGCAGCGTTGATGCTAGACATTCGAACACTGAAGCTTTCTTT.

This clone was detected a few times. This rearrangement joins TRBV19 to TRBJ2-1, with TRBD2 matching over 11 bases. The CDR3 has 15 residues. Trimming cost V 3 bases and J 10 bases; bases outside gene matches: 8. Germline CDR1 reads LNHDA; CDR2 reads SQIVND (reference sequence). CDR3 amino acids: CASSISSGRPGEQFF. Written as DNA, the CDR3 is TGTGCCAGTAGTATTTCTAGCGGGAGGCCGGGGGAGCAGTTCTTC.

The V gene is TRBV7-9, the J gene TRBJ2-7; 7 nucleotides line up with TRBD1. CDR3 length: 16 residues. Germline V gives CDR1 SEHNR, CDR2 FQNEAQ (reference sequence). Trimming removed 4 bases from V and 3 bases from J; junction bases left unmatched: 12. CDR3 region: CASSSRSGTDIYEQYF. The CDR3 DNA reads TGTGCCAGCAGCTCGCGCTCCGGGACAGACATCTACGAGCAGTACTTC.

V gene TRBV5-4 combines with J gene TRBJ1-2; TRBD1 matches 7 bases. The CDR3 covers 17 residues. V shed 3 bases, J shed 6 bases, and the junction held 17 bases outside the gene matches. Germline assignment: CDR1 SGHNT and CDR2 YYREEE (reference sequence). This CDR3 reads CASSSAERGLEENGYTF. DNA of the CDR3: TGTGCCAGCAGCTCCGCAGAAAGGGGGCTTGAAGAAAATGGCTACACCTTC.

V and J are TRBV20-1 and TRBJ2-7; D not certain. V was clipped by 6 bases and J by 5 bases, with 8 bases between them. This CDR3 spans 10 amino acids. Germline V lookup: CDR1 DFQATT, CDR2 SNEGSKA (reference sequence). In DNA, the CDR3 is TGCAGTGCCCGAAGAGACGAGCAGTACTTC. Amino acids: CSARRDEQYF.

The chain joins TRBV30 to TRBJ2-1, with a weak D call TRBD2 (6 bases). Per the germline V gene, CDR1 is GTSNPN and CDR2 is SVGIG (reference sequence). The CDR3 consists of 15 residues. The V end lost 3 bases, the J end lost 10 bases, and 22 bases lay between the germline ends. The DNA of the CDR3 is TGTGCCTGGAGGGCTGGCGGGAAGGTCTCGGGGGAGCAGTTCTTC. It encodes CAWRAGGKVSGEQFF.

The V gene is TRBV28, the J gene TRBJ1-5; D perhaps matches TRBD1 (5 bases). Germline lookup yields CDR1 MDHEN and CDR2 SYDVKM. The CDR3 covers 14 residues. V dropped 6 bases and J dropped 3 bases, with 12 bases sitting between them. The CDR3 DNA reads TGTGCCAGCAGGGTTACAGGCCCCAATCAGCCCCAGCATTTT. As protein: CASRVTGPNQPQHF.

V is TRBV7-2 and J is TRBJ2-2; D is perhaps TRBD2 (5 bases). Trimming stripped 7 bases from V and 4 bases from J, with 13 bases between. The germline gives CDR1 SGHTA, CDR2 FQGNSA. CDR3 length: 14 residues. This CDR3 reads CASTRVLGTGELFF. For the CDR3, the DNA is TGTGCCAGCACGCGGGTGTTGGGCACCGGGGAGCTGTTTTTT.

The gene calls are TRBV19 and TRBJ2-6; D is perhaps TRBD2 (5 bases). Germline V gene lookup returns CDR1 LNHDA and CDR2 SQIVND (reference sequence). Trimming cost V 8 bases and J 1 base, with 12 bases left between them. This CDR3 spans 15 amino acids. CDR3 DNA sequence: TGTGCCAGTTTCGCAGGAGGTTCTGGGGCCAACGTCCTGACTTTC. This translates into CASFAGGSGANVLTF.

In nucleotides, the CDR3 is TGTGCCAGCAGCTTGGCCTTGACAGCTAACACCGGGGAGCTGTTTTTT. Its translation is CASSLALTANTGELFF. The genes are TRBV5-8 and TRBJ2-2; weak D call: TRBD1 (5 bases). The germline V and J ends were trimmed by 0 bases and 2 bases, with 11 bases remaining between them. CDR1 and CDR2 (germline): SGHTS, YDEGEE. The CDR3 totals 16 residues.

This chain uses TRBV30 with TRBJ2-7; D gene uncertain. CDR3 length: 14 residues. The ends were cut back, 5 bases at V and 2 bases at J, with 16 bases in the middle. CDR1 is GTSNPN, CDR2 SVGIG, per germline (reference sequence). CDR3 in DNA: TGTGCCTGGGAAATCCCAACAGTTCCCTACGAGCAGTACTTC. Protein sequence: CAWEIPTVPYEQYF.

The V and J genes are TRBV7-6 and TRBJ2-3; D gene ambiguous. CDR3 size: 14 residues. Germline values: CDR1 SGHVS, CDR2 FNYEAQ. V lost 11 bases and J 2 bases, leaving 17 bases between the germline ends. CDR3 protein: CASAVGSHTDTQYF. The DNA of the CDR3 is TGTGCCTCCGCCGTGGGCAGTCACACAGATACGCAGTATTTT.

This clone was found once. This chain uses TRBV5-1 with TRBJ1-2, with no clear D. Trimming cost V 4 bases and J 5 bases, with 12 bases left between them. There are 13 residues in the CDR3. Germline CDR1 is SGHRS and CDR2 is YFSETQ. Here the CDR3 reads CASSEYTTYGYTF. The CDR3, as DNA: TGCGCCAGCAGCGAATATACAACTTATGGCTACACCTTC.